The sample holds a few counts of the clone carrying this T cell receptor beta chain. The source of the sample is a study of patients and donors after allogeneic stem cell transplantation. A single record per CDR3 protein comes from TCRdb applying MiXCR to the RT-PCR reads. Counted here are about 57,000 distinct CDR3 sequences, about an eighth occurring once; the ten biggest clones make up under 40%. Trimming at V came to 6 bases and at J to 10 bases, leaving 10 bases not matched to a gene. This CDR3 contains 13 residues. The germline CDR1 and CDR2 sequences are SQVTM and ANQGSEA. The V gene is TRBV29-1, the J gene TRBJ2-1; 9 positions agree with TRBD2. The specimen sequenced was blood, either unsorted or a sorted T cell fraction (not recorded which). This clonotype was obtained from a human donor who was either an allogeneic HSCT recipient or a stem cell or donor lymphocyte infusion donor (not recorded which). It is not recorded whose cells these are; they may come from a transplant donor. The CDR3 loop reads CSVADNGLAEQFF. The CDR3 nucleotides read TGCAGCGTCGCCGATAATGGACTAGCGGAGCAGTTCTTC.